One sample yielded the 19 T cell receptor beta chains listed below, sequenced in a study of cytomegalovirus exposure and HLA in healthy donors. The PCR made use of 60 Vbeta and 13 Jbeta primers. This table comes from immunoSEQ multiplex PCR, and its TCRdb copy is limited to in-frame clones, with some not included. This sample has 120,000 to 150,000 clones, with 80% found just once. The source material was PBMCs. The receptors were sampled from a male donor in good health and CMV-seronegative.

The V and J genes are TRBV19 and TRBJ1-5, with D possibly TRBD1 on 5 matching bases. The CDR3 extends over 13 amino acids. V was pared by 3 bases and J by 12 bases, with 15 bases between. CDR1 is LNHDA, CDR2 SQIVND, per germline (reference sequence). This chain's CDR3 is CASSILSGRNQHF. The CDR3 DNA sequence: TGTGCCAGTAGTATTTTATCAGGGAGGAACCAGCATTTT.

The chain is built from TRBV5-1 and TRBJ2-3; 8 positions match TRBD1. V shed 1 base, J shed 4 bases, and the junction held 20 bases outside the gene matches. The CDR3 covers 20 residues. Looked up from germline, CDR1 is SGHRS and CDR2 is YFSETQ. The CDR3 sequence is CASSLSPPQGAQSGADTQYF. Here the CDR3 DNA reads TGCGCCAGCAGCTTGTCCCCGCCCCAGGGGGCGCAATCGGGCGCAGATACGCAGTATTTT.

This clone was observed a single time. The gene calls are TRBV19 and TRBJ2-7; D may be TRBD1 (6 bases). V lost 5 bases and J 6 bases, leaving 20 bases between the germline ends. From germline, CDR1 is LNHDA and CDR2 SQIVND (reference sequence). The CDR3 is 15 amino acids. Here the CDR3 reads CASSWVGAGAIEQYF. The CDR3 DNA reads TGTGCCAGTAGTTGGGTGGGAGCAGGGGCGATCGAGCAGTACTTC.

This clone was observed a single time. The CDR3 sequence is CASSPDRGSNQPQHF. In DNA form, the CDR3 reads TGCGCCAGCAGCCCGGACAGGGGGAGCAATCAGCCCCAGCATTTT. The chain carries TRBV4-1 and TRBJ1-5; 10 bases agree with TRBD1. The CDR3 is 15 amino acids. The V gene end was trimmed by 4 bases and the J gene end by 1 base; junction bases not matched to a gene: 1. CDR1 and CDR2 from the germline V gene are MGHRA and YSYEKL.

The chain links TRBV9 to TRBJ2-7; 7 bases agree with TRBD1. CDR1 SGDLS and CDR2 YYNGEE come from the germline V gene. There are 14 residues in the CDR3. Losses at the gene ends were 4 bases for V and 2 bases for J; bases not matched to a gene: 6. The DNA for the CDR3 is TGTGCCAGCAGCCCCAGGGACAGACCCTACGAGCAGTACTTC. Translation: CASSPRDRPYEQYF.

This clone has a single count. The CDR3 DNA is TGTGCCAGCAGTGAAGGACTGAGCAATCAGCCCCAGCATTTT. It codes for CASSEGLSNQPQHF. The V and J genes are TRBV6-5 and TRBJ1-5, with D hard to call. CDR3 length equals 14 residues. Trimming cost V 5 bases and J 1 base, with 9 bases left between them. CDR1 is MNHEY and CDR2 is SVGAGI in the germline V gene.

The chain combines TRBV19 with TRBJ1-2; D is ambiguous. Trimming removed 4 bases from V and 6 bases from J, with 9 bases in between. Germline assignment: CDR1 LNHDA and CDR2 SQIVND (reference sequence). The CDR3 covers 12 residues. CDR3 protein: CASSTPPDGYTF. In nucleotides, the CDR3 is TGTGCCAGTAGTACCCCTCCTGATGGCTACACCTTC.

The chain is built from TRBV28 and TRBJ2-1; D gene uncertain. V lost 4 bases and J lost 10, with 11 bases in between. The germline V gene encodes CDR1 MDHEN and CDR2 SYDVKM. The CDR3 length is 12 residues. The CDR3 region has the DNA TGTGCCAGCAGTTACCGCGGTTCAGAGCAGTTCTTC. Translation gives CASSYRGSEQFF.

The chain is built from TRBV29-1 and TRBJ2-5; tentative D call: TRBD2 (7 bases). Trimming pared 6 bases from V and 6 bases from J, leaving 23 bases between. The CDR3 is made up of 15 amino acids. The germline V gene has CDR1 SQVTM and CDR2 ANQGSEA. The CDR3 is CSVALGGRSLKTQYF. In DNA form, the CDR3 reads TGCAGCGTGGCCTTGGGGGGGCGAAGTTTAAAGACCCAGTACTTC.

The chain employs TRBV7-2 and TRBJ1-6; D is perhaps TRBD1 (6 bases). The germline V gene has CDR1 SGHTA and CDR2 FQGNSA. The length of the CDR3 is 13 residues. V was cut by 3 bases and J by 9 bases, with 9 bases left in between. The CDR3 nucleotides read TGTGCCAGCAGCTTGGGGGGGCTTTCACCCCTCCACTTT. Translation: CASSLGGLSPLHF.

V is TRBV27 and J is TRBJ2-5, with a weak D call TRBD2 (5 bases). The end of the DNA fits TRBJ2-7 better, so the J call may be wrong. CDR3 size: 16 residues. In germline, CDR1 is MNHEY, CDR2 SMNVEV (reference sequence). Here the CDR3 reads CASSPRLTGSSYEQYF. The CDR3 nucleotides read TGTGCCAGCAGTCCTCGCTTGACGGGGAGCTCCTACGAGCAGTACTTC.

This sequence joins TRBV5-6 and TRBJ2-7, with 10 bases that match TRBD1. Trimming at V came to 3 bases and at J to 5 bases, leaving 8 bases not matched to a gene. The CDR3 length is 15 residues. Germline CDR1 reads SGHDT; CDR2 reads YYEEEE. This CDR3 reads CASSSLGQGYHEQYF. DNA of the CDR3: TGTGCCAGCAGCTCGCTGGGACAGGGGTACCACGAGCAGTACTTC. Full variable domain (rest looked up from reference TRBV5-6 and TRBJ2-7): DAGVTQSPTHLIKTRGQQVTLRCSPKSGHDTVSWYQQALGQGPQFIFQYYEEEERQRGNFPDRFSGHQFPNYSSELNVNALLLGDSALYLCASSSLGQGYHEQYFGPGTRLTVT.

V gene TRBV11-1 combines with J gene TRBJ2-2, with D maybe TRBD1 (6 bases). Trimming removed 5 bases at V and 4 bases at J, with 11 bases between. The CDR3 loop spans 14 amino acids. CDR1 and CDR2 (germline): SGHAT, FQDESV (reference sequence). This CDR3 is CASSLGQFTGELFF. As DNA, the CDR3 is TGTGCCAGCAGCCTGGGACAATTCACCGGGGAGCTGTTTTTT.

J is TRBJ1-1 and V is TRBV29-1; D may be TRBD1 (5 bases). Per germline, CDR1 SQVTM and CDR2 ANQGSEA. Trimming took 5 bases from V and 4 from J, leaving 11 bases between them. The CDR3 runs to 12 residues. The CDR3, as DNA: TGCAGCGTTTTAGGTGGGGCCACTGAAGCTTTCTTT. This translates into CSVLGGATEAFF.

The chain combines TRBV6-5 with TRBJ1-1; 9 bases line up with TRBD1. Losses at the gene ends were 6 bases for V and 9 bases for J; bases not matched to a gene: 11. CDR3 length: 14 residues. Germline assignment: CDR1 MNHEY and CDR2 SVGAGI. The CDR3 spells CASRRMGQGSKAFF. In DNA form, the CDR3 reads TGTGCCAGCAGACGAATGGGACAGGGTTCCAAAGCTTTCTTT.

This clone was detected only a few times. This chain uses TRBV7-9 with TRBJ1-4; 8 bases are shared with TRBD1. The germline V gene encodes CDR1 SEHNR and CDR2 FQNEAQ (reference sequence). The ends lost 4 bases at V and 5 bases at J; junction bases unmatched: 12. This CDR3 comprises 17 residues. The CDR3: CASSSPTSDRENEKLFF. The CDR3 DNA is TGTGCCAGCAGCTCACCTACTTCGGACAGGGAGAATGAAAAACTGTTTTTT.

The chain carries TRBV6-5 and TRBJ2-7; D is perhaps TRBD1 (6 bases). This CDR3 region has 15 residues. The germline gives CDR1 MNHEY, CDR2 SVGAGI. Deletions cut 3 bases from V and 2 bases from J, with 14 bases between. CDR3 region: CASSYPTGSTYEQYF. CDR3 nucleotides: TGTGCCAGCAGTTATCCTACAGGGAGCACCTACGAGCAGTACTTC.

The genes are TRBV2 and TRBJ1-1; 7 positions match TRBD1. The length of the CDR3 is 17 residues. Germline CDR1 reads SNHLY; CDR2 reads FYNNEI. V was pared by 4 bases and J by 3 bases, with 14 bases of the junction left unmatched. The CDR3 region is CASSVPVTGIRDTEAFF. The CDR3 region has the DNA TGTGCCAGCAGTGTACCCGTGACAGGGATTCGAGACACTGAAGCTTTCTTT.

The chain uses TRBV28 and TRBJ1-2; tentative D call: TRBD1 (6 bases). V lost 3 bases and J 5 bases, leaving 13 bases between the germline ends. The CDR3 has 14 amino acids. CDR1 MDHEN and CDR2 SYDVKM come from the germline V gene. CDR3 sequence reads: CASSLTGPIYGYTF. CDR3 nucleotide sequence: TGTGCCAGCAGTTTGACAGGACCCATTTATGGCTACACCTTC.